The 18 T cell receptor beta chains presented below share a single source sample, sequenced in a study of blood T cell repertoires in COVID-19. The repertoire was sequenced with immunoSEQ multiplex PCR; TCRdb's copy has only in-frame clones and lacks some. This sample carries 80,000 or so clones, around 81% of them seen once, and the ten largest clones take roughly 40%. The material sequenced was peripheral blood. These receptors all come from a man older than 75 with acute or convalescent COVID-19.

This CDR3 reads CASSRDRKNQPQHF. The DNA for the CDR3 is TGTGCCAGCAGCCGGGACAGGAAGAATCAGCCCCAGCATTTT. The chain has TRBV3-1 (or the pseudogene TRBV3-2) and TRBJ1-5, with TRBD1 identical over 8 bases. Trimming took 4 bases from V and 4 from J; bases not matched to a gene: 3. The CDR3 has 14 amino acids. Germline-derived CDR1 and CDR2 are LGHDT and YNNKEL (reference sequence).

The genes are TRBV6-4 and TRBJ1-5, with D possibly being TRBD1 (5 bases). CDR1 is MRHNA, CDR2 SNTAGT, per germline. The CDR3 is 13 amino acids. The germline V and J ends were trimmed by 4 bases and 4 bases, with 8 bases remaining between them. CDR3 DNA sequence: TGTGCCAGCAGTGCAGGGTTTAATCAGCCCCAGCATTTT. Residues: CASSAGFNQPQHF.

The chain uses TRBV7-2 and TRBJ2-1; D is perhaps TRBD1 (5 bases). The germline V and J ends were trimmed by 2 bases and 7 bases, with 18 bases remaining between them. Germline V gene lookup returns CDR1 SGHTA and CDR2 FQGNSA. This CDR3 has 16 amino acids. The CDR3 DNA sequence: TGTGCCAGCAGCTTATACGATGCAGGGATTAGGAATGAGCAGTTCTTC. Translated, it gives CASSLYDAGIRNEQFF.

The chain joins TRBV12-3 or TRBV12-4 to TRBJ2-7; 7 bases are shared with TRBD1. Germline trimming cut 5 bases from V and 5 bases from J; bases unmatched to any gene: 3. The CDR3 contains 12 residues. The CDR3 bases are TGTGCCAGCAGTCGGGACAGCCACGAGCAGTACTTC. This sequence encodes CASSRDSHEQYF.

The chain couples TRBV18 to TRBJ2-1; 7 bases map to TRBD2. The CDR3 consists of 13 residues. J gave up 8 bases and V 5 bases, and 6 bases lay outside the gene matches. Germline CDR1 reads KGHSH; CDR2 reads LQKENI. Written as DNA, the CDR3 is TGTGCCAGCTCAGCGGGAGCTCTGGATGAGCAGTTCTTC. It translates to CASSAGALDEQFF.

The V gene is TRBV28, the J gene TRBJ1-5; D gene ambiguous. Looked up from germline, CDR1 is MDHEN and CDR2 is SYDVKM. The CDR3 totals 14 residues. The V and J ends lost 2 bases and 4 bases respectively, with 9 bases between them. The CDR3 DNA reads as TGTGCCAGCAGTTTAATACGCGAAAATCAGCCCCAGCATTTT. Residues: CASSLIRENQPQHF.

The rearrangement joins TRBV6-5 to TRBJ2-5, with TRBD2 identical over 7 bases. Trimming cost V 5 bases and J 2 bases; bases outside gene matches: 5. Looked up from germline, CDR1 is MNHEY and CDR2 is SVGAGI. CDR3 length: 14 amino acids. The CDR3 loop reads CASSRTSLQETQYF. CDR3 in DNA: TGTGCCAGCAGTCGGACTAGTTTACAAGAGACCCAGTACTTC.

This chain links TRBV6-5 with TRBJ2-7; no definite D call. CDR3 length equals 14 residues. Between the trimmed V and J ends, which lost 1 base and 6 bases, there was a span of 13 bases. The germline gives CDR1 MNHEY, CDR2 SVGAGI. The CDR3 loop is CASSYLASESEQYF. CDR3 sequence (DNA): TGTGCCAGCAGTTACTTGGCTAGTGAAAGCGAGCAGTACTTC.

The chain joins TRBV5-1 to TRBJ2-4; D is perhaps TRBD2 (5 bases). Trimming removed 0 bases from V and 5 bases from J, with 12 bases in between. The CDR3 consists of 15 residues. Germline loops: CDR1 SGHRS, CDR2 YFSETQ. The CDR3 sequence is CASSLGGAKENIQYF. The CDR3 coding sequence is TGCGCCAGCAGCTTGGGGGGAGCGAAAGAAAACATTCAGTACTTC.

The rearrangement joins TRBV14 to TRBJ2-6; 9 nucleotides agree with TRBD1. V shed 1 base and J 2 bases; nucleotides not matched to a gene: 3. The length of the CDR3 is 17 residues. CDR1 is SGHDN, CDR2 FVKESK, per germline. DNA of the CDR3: TGTGCCAGCAGCCAAGTACAGGGGGCCCCTGGGGCCAACGTCCTGACTTTC. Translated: CASSQVQGAPGANVLTF.

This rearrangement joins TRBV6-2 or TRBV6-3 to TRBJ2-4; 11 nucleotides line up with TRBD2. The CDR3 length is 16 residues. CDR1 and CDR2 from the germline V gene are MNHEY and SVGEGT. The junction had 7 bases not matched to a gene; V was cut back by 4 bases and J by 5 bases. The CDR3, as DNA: TGTGCCAGCAGTTTGGGGCTAGCGGGAGGACAAAACATTCAGTACTTC. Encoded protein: CASSLGLAGGQNIQYF.

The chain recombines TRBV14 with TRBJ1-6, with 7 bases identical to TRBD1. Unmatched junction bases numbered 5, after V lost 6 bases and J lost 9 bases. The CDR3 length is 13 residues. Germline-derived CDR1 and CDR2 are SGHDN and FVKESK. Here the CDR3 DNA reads TGTGCCAGCAGTACAAGGGGGCTTTCACCCCTCCACTTT. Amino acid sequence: CASSTRGLSPLHF.

CDR3 in amino acids: CASSPGGTEAFF. CDR3 in DNA: TGTGCCAGCAGCCCGGGGGGCACTGAAGCTTTCTTT. The rearrangement uses TRBV11-2 and TRBJ1-1; tentative D call: TRBD1 (5 bases). Germline values: CDR1 SGHAT, CDR2 FQNNGV. With 5 bases removed from V and 4 bases from J, the gap between germline ends came to 8 bases. The CDR3 sequence is 12 residues long.

In nucleotides, the CDR3 is TGTGCCAGCAGCTTAACTAGCGCCGCTCATACGCAGTATTTT. This encodes CASSLTSAAHTQYF. The J gene is TRBJ2-3, the V gene TRBV11-1, with 7 bases lining up with TRBD2. The CDR3 has 14 amino acids. Germline lookup yields CDR1 SGHAT and CDR2 FQDESV (reference sequence). Losses at the gene ends were 2 bases for V and 7 bases for J; bases not matched to a gene: 6.

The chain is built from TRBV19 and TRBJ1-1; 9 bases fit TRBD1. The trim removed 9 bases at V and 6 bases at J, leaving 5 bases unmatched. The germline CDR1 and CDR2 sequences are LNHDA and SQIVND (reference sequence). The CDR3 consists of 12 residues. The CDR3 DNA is TGTGCCAGCCGGGACAGGGTCTCTGAAGCTTTCTTT. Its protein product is CASRDRVSEAFF. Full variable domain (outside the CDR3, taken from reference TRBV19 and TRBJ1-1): DGGITQSPKYLFRKEGQNVTLSCEQNLNHDAMYWYRQDPGQGLRLIYYSQIVNDFQKGDIAEGYSVSREKKESFPLTVTSAQKNPTAFYLCASRDRVSEAFFGQGTRLTVV.

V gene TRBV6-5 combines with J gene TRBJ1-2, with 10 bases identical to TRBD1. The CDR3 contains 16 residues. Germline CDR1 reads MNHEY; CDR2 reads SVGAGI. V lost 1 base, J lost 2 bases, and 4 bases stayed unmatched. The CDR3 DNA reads TGTGCCAGCAGTTACTTGACAGGGGGCCACAACTATGGCTACACCTTC. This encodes CASSYLTGGHNYGYTF.

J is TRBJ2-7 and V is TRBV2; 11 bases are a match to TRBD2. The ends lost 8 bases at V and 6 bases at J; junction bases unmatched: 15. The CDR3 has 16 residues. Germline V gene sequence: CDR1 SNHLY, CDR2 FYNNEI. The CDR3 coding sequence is TGTGCCAGCTCCCGTCTCGGGCTAGCGGGAGGATCCGAGCAGTACTTC. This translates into CASSRLGLAGGSEQYF. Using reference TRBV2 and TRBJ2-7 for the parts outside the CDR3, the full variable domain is EPEVTQTPSHQVTQMGQEVILRCVPISNHLYFYWYRQILGQKVEFLVSFYNNEISEKSEIFDDQFSVERPDGSNFTLKIRSTKLEDSAMYFCASSRLGLAGGSEQYFGPGTRLTVT.

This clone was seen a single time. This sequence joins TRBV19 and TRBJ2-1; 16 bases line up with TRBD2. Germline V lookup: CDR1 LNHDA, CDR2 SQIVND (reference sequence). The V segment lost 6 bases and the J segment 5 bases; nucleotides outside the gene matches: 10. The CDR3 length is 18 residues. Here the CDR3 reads CASRRGLAGGRWNNEQFF. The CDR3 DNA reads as TGTGCCAGTAGGCGGGGACTAGCGGGAGGGAGGTGGAACAATGAGCAGTTCTTC.